This T cell receptor (beta chain) was recovered during a study of immune evolution from preneoplasia to lung adenocarcinoma. Study-level findings and limits: Normal lung had highest clonality; later lesions appeared denser, more diverse.

Resections took place in Japan or China from 2014 to 2017. Details on this clone: Its antigen is currently unknown.

The method was immunoSEQ multiplex PCR; TCRdb's version includes in-frame clones alone and lacks a portion of them. The sample includes 3,500 to 4,500 clones, around 80% of them seen just once. V dropped 0 bases and J dropped 4; count of bases not matched to a gene: 15. Germline V lookup: CDR1 LGHNA, CDR2 YSLEER. The CDR3 is 20 amino acids. The clonotype comes from a person aged 60-79 years with lung adenocarcinoma. The sequenced sample consisted of FFPE adjacent normal lung tissue. The chain uses TRBV4-3 and TRBJ2-5; 12 positions match TRBD2. The chain's CDR3 is CASSQEVGLAGGRDTETQYF. For the CDR3, the DNA is TGCGCCAGCAGCCAAGAAGTCGGGCTAGCGGGAGGGCGCGATACAGAGACCCAGTACTTC.